The 23 T cell receptor beta chains listed next were all sequenced from one sample in a study of cytomegalovirus exposure and HLA in healthy donors. The PCR used 60 Vbeta and 13 Jbeta primers. Clones were read by immunoSEQ multiplex PCR, and TCRdb kept only the in-frame ones, dropping some. The table has approximately 150,000 clones, 70% to 85% seen once. Sequenced sample: PBMCs. The receptors derive from a human donor in good health.

The rearrangement joins TRBV5-1 to TRBJ1-2; 9 bases line up with TRBD1. CDR1 is SGHRS and CDR2 is YFSETQ in the germline V gene. V trimming: 3 bases; J trimming: 5 bases; junction bases outside the gene matches: 11. The CDR3 is 16 residues long. DNA of the CDR3: TGCGCCAGCAGCTGGACTACAGGGGGCGTCAGTTATGGCTACACCTTC. Residues: CASSWTTGGVSYGYTF.

DNA of the CDR3: TGTGCCAGCAGCTTGGCACCAGGGGGATACGAGCAGTACTTC. Protein sequence: CASSLAPGGYEQYF. The genes are TRBV5-5 and TRBJ2-7; 7 bases are shared with TRBD1. After removal of 0 bases from V and 4 bases from J, the junction contained 4 bases not matched to a gene. This CDR3 is built from 14 residues. Per germline, CDR1 SGHKS and CDR2 YYEKEE (reference sequence).

This rearrangement joins TRBV9 to TRBJ2-1, with TRBD2 matching 8 bases. J was trimmed by 9 bases and V by 0 bases; bases with no gene match: 5. The CDR3 length is 14 residues. Germline CDR1 is SGDLS and CDR2 is YYNGEE. The CDR3 reads CASSVGGLEFEQFF. In DNA form, the CDR3 reads TGTGCCAGCAGCGTAGGGGGACTAGAGTTTGAGCAGTTCTTC.

Only a few counts were recorded for this clone. The CDR3: CASRPGTENTEAFF. The CDR3 nucleotides are TGTGCCAGCAGACCCGGGACAGAAAACACTGAAGCTTTCTTT. The chain uses TRBV27 and TRBJ1-1; 7 bases are a match to TRBD1. The ends lost 6 bases at V and 2 bases at J; junction bases unmatched: 6. The germline CDR1 and CDR2 sequences are MNHEY and SMNVEV (reference sequence). The CDR3 has 14 residues.

This clone occurred a few times. This sequence joins TRBV19 and TRBJ2-7; D gene uncertain. The CDR3 has 14 residues. The V gene's germline CDR1 is LNHDA and CDR2 SQIVND (reference sequence). The ends were cut back, 9 bases at V and 0 bases at J, with 15 bases in the middle. CDR3 residues: CASQYRVSSYEQYF. DNA for the CDR3: TGTGCCAGCCAGTACCGGGTGAGCTCCTACGAGCAGTACTTC.

The rearrangement joins TRBV5-1 to TRBJ1-1; the D is unclear. This CDR3 is 14 amino acids long. Trimming removed 1 base from V and 7 bases from J, with 14 bases in between. Germline CDR1 and CDR2: SGHRS and YFSETQ. The CDR3 reads CASSLQDPTIEAFF. The CDR3 nucleotides read TGCGCCAGCAGCTTGCAGGACCCGACTATTGAAGCTTTCTTT. The complete variable domain, with remaining parts taken from reference TRBV5-1 and TRBJ1-1, reads KAGVTQTPRYLIKTRGQQVTLSCSPISGHRSVSWYQQTPGQGLQFLFEYFSETQRNKGNFPGRFSGRQFSNSRSEMNVSTLELGDSALYLCASSLQDPTIEAFFGQGTRLTVV.

The sample holds a few counts of this clone. V usage is TRBV12-5 and J usage is TRBJ2-7; no clear D gene. The CDR3 extends over 18 amino acids. Per the germline V gene, CDR1 is LGHNT and CDR2 is FRNRAP. Between the trimmed V and J ends, which lost 1 base and 0 bases, there was a span of 19 bases. As DNA, the CDR3 is TGTGCTAGTGGTTTGGCCACTGAATGGGCCTTTAGCTCCTACGAGCAGTACTTC. It codes for CASGLATEWAFSSYEQYF. Based on the CDR3 plus reference TRBV12-5 and TRBJ2-7, the full variable domain is DARVTQTPRHKVTEMGQEVTMRCQPILGHNTVFWYRQTMMQGLELLAYFRNRAPLDDSGMPKDRFSAEMPDATLATLKIQPSEPRDSAVYFCASGLATEWAFSSYEQYFGPGTRLTVT.

The chain joins TRBV7-8 to TRBJ2-1, with 10 bases that match TRBD1. Germline CDR1 reads SGHVS; CDR2 reads FQNEAQ. V gave up 0 bases and J gave up 9 bases; unmatched junction bases: 8. The CDR3 is 16 amino acids. The CDR3 DNA reads as TGTGCCAGCAGCTTAGCGAGTCGGGACAGGGGACGTGAGCAGTTCTTC. Translated, it gives CASSLASRDRGREQFF.

The chain couples TRBV29-1 to TRBJ1-4, with TRBD1 identical over 11 bases. After removal of 6 bases from V and 8 bases from J, the junction contained 14 bases not matched to a gene. Germline CDR1 SQVTM, CDR2 ANQGSEA. CDR3 length equals 16 residues. The CDR3 coding sequence is TGCAGCGTGGGGGGACAGGGGGGTTCGAGAGGAGAAAAACTGTTTTTT. It specifies CSVGGQGGSRGEKLFF.

V and J are TRBV5-1 and TRBJ2-7; TRBD2 matches at 10 bases. This CDR3 comprises 16 residues. Germline V gives CDR1 SGHRS, CDR2 YFSETQ. V gave up 4 bases and J gave up 1 base; unmatched junction bases: 8. CDR3 region: CASSPYGTSESYEQYF. The CDR3 bases are TGCGCCAGCAGCCCCTACGGGACTAGCGAGTCCTACGAGCAGTACTTC.

The chain couples TRBV6-6 to TRBJ1-5; no clear D. The CDR3 is made up of 14 amino acids. The germline V and J ends were trimmed by 0 bases and 11 bases, with 14 bases remaining between them. CDR1 is MNHNY, CDR2 SVGAGI, per germline (reference sequence). CDR3 residues: CASSYSISGSAQHF. The CDR3 DNA follows: TGTGCCAGCAGTTACTCGATTTCGGGGTCGGCCCAGCATTTT.

The chain is built from TRBV7-8 and TRBJ1-6; maybe TRBD1 (6 bases). The CDR3 has 16 amino acids. CDR1 is SGHVS, CDR2 FQNEAQ, per germline. V was clipped by 3 bases and J by 8 bases, with 17 bases between them. The CDR3 bases are TGTGCCAGCAGCTTTTCGACGGGGGGGCATCATTCACCCCTCCACTTT. Translation gives CASSFSTGGHHSPLHF.

The V call is TRBV4-1, the J call TRBJ1-3; a possible D gene is TRBD1 (5 bases). The CDR3 has 15 residues. Trimming stripped 6 bases from V and 0 bases from J, with 12 bases between. The germline gives CDR1 MGHRA, CDR2 YSYEKL. For the CDR3, the DNA is TGCGCCAGCAGTAGAGCAGGGAACTCTGGAAACACCATATATTTT. Residues: CASSRAGNSGNTIYF.

J is TRBJ1-5 and V is TRBV19; weak D call: TRBD1 (6 bases). Between the trimmed V and J ends, which lost 3 bases and 0 bases, there was a span of 9 bases. The CDR3 runs to 15 residues. Germline CDR1 is LNHDA and CDR2 is SQIVND (reference sequence). The CDR3 nucleotides read TGTGCCAGTAGTATCAGCAGGGGTAGCAATCAGCCCCAGCATTTT. The encoded protein is CASSISRGSNQPQHF.

V and J are TRBV27 and TRBJ2-3; 7 nucleotides match TRBD1. The junction had 7 bases not matched to a gene; V was cut back by 5 bases and J by 2 bases. The germline gives CDR1 MNHEY, CDR2 SMNVEV (reference sequence). The CDR3 is 15 amino acids. The CDR3, as DNA: TGTGCCAGCAGTCAACGGACAGGCCTCACAGATACGCAGTATTTT. It translates to CASSQRTGLTDTQYF.

This clone was counted only a few times. The chain has TRBV19 and TRBJ1-5; D is ambiguous. V lost 1 base, J lost 0 bases, and 4 bases lay in between. Germline-derived CDR1 and CDR2 are LNHDA and SQIVND (reference sequence). CDR3 length: 14 residues. The CDR3 is CASSIGHSNQPQHF. The CDR3 DNA follows: TGTGCCAGTAGTATAGGTCATAGCAATCAGCCCCAGCATTTT.

The chain has TRBV4-1 and TRBJ2-2; 9 bases are shared with TRBD1. The CDR3 length is 16 residues. From germline, CDR1 is MGHRA and CDR2 YSYEKL. V trimming: 2 bases; J trimming: 6 bases; junction bases outside the gene matches: 7. CDR3 nucleotide sequence: TGCGCCAGCAGCCAATCGGGGACAGGGAGGTCCGGGGAGCTGTTTTTT. It specifies CASSQSGTGRSGELFF.

The chain links TRBV6-1 to TRBJ2-7; D is possibly TRBD2 (5 bases). The CDR3 totals 14 residues. V lost 1 base and J 7 bases, leaving 14 bases between the germline ends. Germline values: CDR1 MNHNS, CDR2 SASEGT. CDR3 DNA: TGTGCCAGCAGTGAAGGGACTGGCCAAGGGGAGCAGTACTTC. Translation gives CASSEGTGQGEQYF.

The rearrangement uses TRBV12-5 and TRBJ2-1, with D uncertain. The CDR3 length is 12 residues. The germline V gene has CDR1 LGHNT and CDR2 FRNRAP. V lost 6 bases and J lost 10, with 13 bases in between. The CDR3 sequence is CASGALLGEQFF. In DNA form, the CDR3 reads TGTGCTAGTGGCGCCCTCCTGGGCGAGCAGTTCTTC.

The chain links TRBV6-5 to TRBJ2-1; a weak D match, TRBD2 (5 bases). V lost 5 bases to trimming and J lost 12 bases, with 14 bases between them. The CDR3 totals 12 residues. Germline CDR1 MNHEY, CDR2 SVGAGI. The CDR3: CASSPRAGMQFF. CDR3 nucleotide sequence: TGTGCCAGCAGTCCCCGGGCGGGTATGCAGTTCTTC.

The gene calls are TRBV6-5 and TRBJ1-6; D remains unclear. Germline values: CDR1 MNHEY, CDR2 SVGAGI. The CDR3 runs 14 residues. V shed 6 bases and J shed 0 bases, with 6 bases lying between them. This CDR3 is CASSRSSYNSPLHF. CDR3 in DNA: TGTGCCAGCAGCCGGAGCTCCTATAATTCACCCCTCCACTTT.

The gene calls are TRBV7-9 and TRBJ1-6; no clear D. V lost 2 bases and J lost 6, with 5 bases in between. Per the germline V gene, CDR1 is SEHNR and CDR2 is FQNEAQ (reference sequence). The CDR3 is 13 amino acids. The CDR3 DNA reads TGTGCCAGCAGCTTAAGTAGTAATTCACCCCTCCACTTT. Translated, it gives CASSLSSNSPLHF.

This sequence joins TRBV19 and TRBJ2-3; 12 bases align to TRBD2. Germline values: CDR1 LNHDA, CDR2 SQIVND (reference sequence). This CDR3 contains 18 residues. V dropped 2 bases and J dropped 0; count of bases not matched to a gene: 6. DNA of the CDR3: TGTGCCAGTAGTATAACACCTCTAGCGGGGGGGAGCACAGATACGCAGTATTTT. The encoded protein is CASSITPLAGGSTDTQYF. The variable domain in full, with the rest retrieved from reference TRBV19 and TRBJ2-3, is DGGITQSPKYLFRKEGQNVTLSCEQNLNHDAMYWYRQDPGQGLRLIYYSQIVNDFQKGDIAEGYSVSREKKESFPLTVTSAQKNPTAFYLCASSITPLAGGSTDTQYFGPGTRLTVL.